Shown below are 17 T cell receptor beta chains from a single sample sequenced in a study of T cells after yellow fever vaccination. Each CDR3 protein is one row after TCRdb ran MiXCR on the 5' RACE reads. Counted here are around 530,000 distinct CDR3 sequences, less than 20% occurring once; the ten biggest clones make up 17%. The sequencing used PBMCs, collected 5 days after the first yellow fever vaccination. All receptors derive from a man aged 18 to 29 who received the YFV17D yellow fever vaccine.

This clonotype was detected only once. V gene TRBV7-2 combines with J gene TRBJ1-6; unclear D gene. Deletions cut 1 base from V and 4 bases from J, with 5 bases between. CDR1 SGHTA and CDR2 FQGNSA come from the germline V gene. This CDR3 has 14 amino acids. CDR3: CASSLEYYNSPLHF. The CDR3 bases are TGTGCCAGCAGCTTAGAATATTATAATTCACCCCTCCACTTT. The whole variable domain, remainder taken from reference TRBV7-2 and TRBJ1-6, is GAGVSQSPSNKVTEKGKDVELRCDPISGHTALYWYRQSLGQGLEFLIYFQGNSAPDKSGLPSDRFSAERTGGSVSTLTIQRTQQEDSAVYLCASSLEYYNSPLHFGNGTRLTVT.

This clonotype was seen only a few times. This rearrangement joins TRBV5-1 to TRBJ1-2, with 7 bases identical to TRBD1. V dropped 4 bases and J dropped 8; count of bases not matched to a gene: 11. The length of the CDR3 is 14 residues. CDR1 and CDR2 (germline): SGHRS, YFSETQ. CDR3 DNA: TGCGCCAGCAGCCCGTTGACAGGGCCAGACGGCTACACCTTC. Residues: CASSPLTGPDGYTF.

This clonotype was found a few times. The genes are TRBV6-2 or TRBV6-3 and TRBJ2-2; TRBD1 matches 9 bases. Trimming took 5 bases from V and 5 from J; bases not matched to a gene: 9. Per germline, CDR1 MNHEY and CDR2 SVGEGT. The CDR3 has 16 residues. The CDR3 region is CASSLPDRGNTGELFF. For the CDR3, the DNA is TGTGCCAGCAGTCTACCTGACAGGGGGAATACCGGGGAGCTGTTTTTT.

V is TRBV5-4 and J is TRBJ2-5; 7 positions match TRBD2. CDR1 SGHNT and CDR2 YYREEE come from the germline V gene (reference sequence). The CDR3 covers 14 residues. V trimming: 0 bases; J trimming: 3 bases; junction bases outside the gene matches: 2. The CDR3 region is CASSLDGGEETQYF. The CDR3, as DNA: TGTGCCAGCAGCTTGGATGGGGGGGAAGAGACCCAGTACTTC.

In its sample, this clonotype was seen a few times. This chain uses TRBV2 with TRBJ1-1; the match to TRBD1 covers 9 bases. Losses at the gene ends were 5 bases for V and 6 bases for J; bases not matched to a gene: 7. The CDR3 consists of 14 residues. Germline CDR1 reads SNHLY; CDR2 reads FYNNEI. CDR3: CASSSNGQGSEAFF. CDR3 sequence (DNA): TGTGCCAGCAGTTCCAACGGACAGGGGTCTGAAGCTTTCTTT.

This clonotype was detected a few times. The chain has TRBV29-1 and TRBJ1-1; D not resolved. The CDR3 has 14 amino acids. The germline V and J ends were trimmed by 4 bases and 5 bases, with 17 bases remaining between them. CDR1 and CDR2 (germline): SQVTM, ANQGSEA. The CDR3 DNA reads TGCAGCGTTGTAAGGCCCAAGGTATATACTGAAGCTTTCTTT. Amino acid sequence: CSVVRPKVYTEAFF. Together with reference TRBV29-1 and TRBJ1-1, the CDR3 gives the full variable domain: SAVISQKPSRDICQRGTSLTIQCQVDSQVTMMFWYRQQPGQSLTLIATANQGSEATYESGFVIDKFPISRPNLTFSTLTVSNMSPEDSSIYLCSVVRPKVYTEAFFGQGTRLTVV.

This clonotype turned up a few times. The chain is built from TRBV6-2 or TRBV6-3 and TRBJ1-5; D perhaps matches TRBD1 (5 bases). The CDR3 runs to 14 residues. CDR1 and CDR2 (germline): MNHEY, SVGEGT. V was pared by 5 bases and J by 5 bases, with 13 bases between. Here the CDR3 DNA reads TGTGCCAGCAGTGCCCGGGACGGTGATCAGCCCCAGCATTTT. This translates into CASSARDGDQPQHF.

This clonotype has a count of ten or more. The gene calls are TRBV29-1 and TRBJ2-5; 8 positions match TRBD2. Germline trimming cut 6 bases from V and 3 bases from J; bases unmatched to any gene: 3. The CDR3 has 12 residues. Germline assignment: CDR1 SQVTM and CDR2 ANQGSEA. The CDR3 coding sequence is TGCAGCGTCGGGAGGGGCGAAGAGACCCAGTACTTC. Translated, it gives CSVGRGEETQYF.

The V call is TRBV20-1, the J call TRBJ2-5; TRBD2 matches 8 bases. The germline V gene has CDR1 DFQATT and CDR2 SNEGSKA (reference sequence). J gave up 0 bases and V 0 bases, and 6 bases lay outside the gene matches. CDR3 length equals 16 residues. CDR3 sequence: CSARDLRGGDQETQYF. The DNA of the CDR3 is TGCAGTGCTAGAGATTTACGGGGGGGCGACCAAGAGACCCAGTACTTC.

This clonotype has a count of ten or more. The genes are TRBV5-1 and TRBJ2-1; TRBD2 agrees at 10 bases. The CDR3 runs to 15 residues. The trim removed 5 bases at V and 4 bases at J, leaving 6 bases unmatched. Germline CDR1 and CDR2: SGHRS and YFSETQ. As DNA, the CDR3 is TGCGCCAGCAGGACCCTAGCGGGGGAGTACAATGAGCAGTTCTTC. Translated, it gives CASRTLAGEYNEQFF.

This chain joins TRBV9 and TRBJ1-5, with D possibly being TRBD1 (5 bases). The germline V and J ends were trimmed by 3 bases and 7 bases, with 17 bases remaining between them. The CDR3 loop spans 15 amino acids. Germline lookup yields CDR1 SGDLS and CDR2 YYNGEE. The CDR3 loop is CASSAEGSGTQPQHF. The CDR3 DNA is TGTGCCAGCAGCGCCGAAGGGTCAGGGACCCAGCCCCAGCATTTT.

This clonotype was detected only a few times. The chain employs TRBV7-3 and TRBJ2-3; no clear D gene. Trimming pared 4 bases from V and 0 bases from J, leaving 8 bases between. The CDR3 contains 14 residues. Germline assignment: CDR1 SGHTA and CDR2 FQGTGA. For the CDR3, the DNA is TGTGCCAGCAGCTCTCAGGCTAGCACAGATACGCAGTATTTT. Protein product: CASSSQASTDTQYF.

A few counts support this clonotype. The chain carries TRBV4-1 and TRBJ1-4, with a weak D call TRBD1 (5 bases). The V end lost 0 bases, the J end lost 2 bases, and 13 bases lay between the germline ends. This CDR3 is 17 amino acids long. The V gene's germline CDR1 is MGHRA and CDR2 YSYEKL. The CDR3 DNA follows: TGCGCCAGCAGCCAAGAGGGCAGGGTGTGGACTAATGAAAAACTGTTTTTT. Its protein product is CASSQEGRVWTNEKLFF.

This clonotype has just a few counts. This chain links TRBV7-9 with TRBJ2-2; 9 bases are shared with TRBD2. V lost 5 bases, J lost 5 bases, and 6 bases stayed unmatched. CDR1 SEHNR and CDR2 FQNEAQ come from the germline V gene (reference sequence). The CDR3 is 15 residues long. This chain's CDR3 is CASSTLTSGTGELFF. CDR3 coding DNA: TGTGCCAGCAGCACCCTGACTAGCGGTACCGGGGAGCTGTTTTTT.

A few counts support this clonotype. The CDR3 here is CASKTGTAYSPLHF. In DNA form, the CDR3 reads TGCGCCAGCAAGACCGGGACGGCCTATTCACCCCTCCACTTT. The gene calls are TRBV5-1 and TRBJ1-6, with a weak D call TRBD1 (5 bases). Germline assignment: CDR1 SGHRS and CDR2 YFSETQ. CDR3 size: 14 residues. The V end lost 6 bases, the J end lost 8 bases, and 15 bases lay between the germline ends.

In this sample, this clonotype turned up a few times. Here the CDR3 reads CASSQVGQGGGTEAFF. CDR3 nucleotides: TGCGCCAGCAGCCAAGTGGGACAGGGGGGTGGCACTGAAGCTTTCTTT. V is TRBV4-3 and J is TRBJ1-1; 11 bases are a match to TRBD1. This CDR3 has 16 residues. CDR1 LGHNA and CDR2 YSLEER come from the germline V gene. V was clipped by 1 base and J by 4 bases; unmatched bases: 5.

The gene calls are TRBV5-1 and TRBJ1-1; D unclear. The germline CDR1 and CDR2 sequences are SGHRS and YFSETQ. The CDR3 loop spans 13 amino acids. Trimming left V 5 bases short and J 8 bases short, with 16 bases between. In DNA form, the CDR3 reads TGCGCCAGCAGTCCGGGCTCCGACGTAGAAGCTTTCTTT. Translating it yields CASSPGSDVEAFF.